This TCR beta chain appears in the sequencing data of a study of blood T cell repertoires in COVID-19. Study context: The United States, Italy and Spain supplied acute and convalescent COVID-19 samples. The cDNA or gDNA used as material had been derived from T cells, B-cell-depleted T cells, or PBMCs.

The CDR3 sequence is 14 residues long. V was clipped by 5 bases and J by 7 bases; unmatched bases: 7. The germline gives CDR1 SNHLY, CDR2 FYNNEI. Followed over time, Seattle patients had been enrolled while infection was active. Source study methods: Amplifying reference gene primers gave estimates of nucleated cell counts. The method was immunoSEQ multiplex PCR; TCRdb's version includes in-frame clones alone and lacks a portion of them. That table gives V, J and clone size, and the DNA gave D and trimming. The repertoire holds about 230,000 clones, with under 90% as singletons. This receptor was identified in a man aged 50-60 years with COVID-19, enrolled during active disease. The chain combines TRBV2 with TRBJ2-1, with 8 positions matching TRBD1. The sample was peripheral blood. Here the CDR3 reads CASSSRTGPNEQFF. CDR3 sequence (DNA): TGTGCCAGCAGTTCCCGGACAGGGCCGAATGAGCAGTTCTTC. The full variable domain, rest sourced from reference TRBV2 and TRBJ2-1, is EPEVTQTPSHQVTQMGQEVILRCVPISNHLYFYWYRQILGQKVEFLVSFYNNEISEKSEIFDDQFSVERPDGSNFTLKIRSTKLEDSAMYFCASSSRTGPNEQFFGPGTRLTVL.